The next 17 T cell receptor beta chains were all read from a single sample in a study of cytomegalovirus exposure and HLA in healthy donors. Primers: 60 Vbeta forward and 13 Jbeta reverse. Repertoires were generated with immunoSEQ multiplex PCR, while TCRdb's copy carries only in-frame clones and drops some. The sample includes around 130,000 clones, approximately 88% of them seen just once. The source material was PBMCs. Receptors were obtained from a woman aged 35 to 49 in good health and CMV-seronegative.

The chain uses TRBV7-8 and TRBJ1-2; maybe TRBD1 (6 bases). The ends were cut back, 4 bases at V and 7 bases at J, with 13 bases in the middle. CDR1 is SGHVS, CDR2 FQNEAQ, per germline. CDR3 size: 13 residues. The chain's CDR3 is CASSWQGNTGYTF. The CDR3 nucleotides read TGTGCCAGCAGCTGGCAGGGGAATACTGGCTACACCTTC.

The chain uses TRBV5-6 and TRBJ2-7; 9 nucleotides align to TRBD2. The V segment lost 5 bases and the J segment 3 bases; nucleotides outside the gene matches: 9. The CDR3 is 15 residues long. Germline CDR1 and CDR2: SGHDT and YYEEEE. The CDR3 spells CASRKLAGVGYEQYF. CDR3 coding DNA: TGTGCCAGCAGAAAACTAGCGGGTGTAGGCTACGAGCAGTACTTC.

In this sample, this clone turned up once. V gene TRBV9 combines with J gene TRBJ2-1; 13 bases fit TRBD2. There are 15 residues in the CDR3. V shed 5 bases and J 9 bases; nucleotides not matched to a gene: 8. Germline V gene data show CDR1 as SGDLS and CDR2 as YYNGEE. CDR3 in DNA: TGTGCCAGCAGTCTTCCGGGACTAGCGGGACCTGAGCAGTTCTTC. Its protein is CASSLPGLAGPEQFF.

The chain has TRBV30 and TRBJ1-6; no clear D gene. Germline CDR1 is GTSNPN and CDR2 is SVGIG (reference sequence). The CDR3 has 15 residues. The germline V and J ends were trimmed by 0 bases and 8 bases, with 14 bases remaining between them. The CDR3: CAWSVYGVWDSPLHF. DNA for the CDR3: TGTGCCTGGAGTGTATACGGGGTGTGGGATTCACCCCTCCACTTT.

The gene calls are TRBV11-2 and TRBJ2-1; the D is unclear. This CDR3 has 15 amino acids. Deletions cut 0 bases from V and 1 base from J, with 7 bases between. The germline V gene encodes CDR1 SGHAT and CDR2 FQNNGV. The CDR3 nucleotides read TGTGCCAGCAGCTTAGAGGCCTGGTCCTACAATGAGCAGTTCTTC. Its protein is CASSLEAWSYNEQFF.

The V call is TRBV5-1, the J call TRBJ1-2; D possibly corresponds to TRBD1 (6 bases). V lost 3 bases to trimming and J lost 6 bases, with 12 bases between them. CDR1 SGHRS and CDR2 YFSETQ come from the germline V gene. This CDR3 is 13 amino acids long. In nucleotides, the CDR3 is TGCGCCAGCAGCTCCACCGACAGGCATGGCTACACCTTC. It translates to CASSSTDRHGYTF.

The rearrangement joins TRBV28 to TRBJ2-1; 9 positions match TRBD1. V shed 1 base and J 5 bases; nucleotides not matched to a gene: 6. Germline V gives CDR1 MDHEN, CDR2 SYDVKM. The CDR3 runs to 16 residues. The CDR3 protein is CASSLYRDRADNEQFF. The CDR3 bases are TGTGCCAGCAGTTTATATCGGGACAGGGCAGACAATGAGCAGTTCTTC.

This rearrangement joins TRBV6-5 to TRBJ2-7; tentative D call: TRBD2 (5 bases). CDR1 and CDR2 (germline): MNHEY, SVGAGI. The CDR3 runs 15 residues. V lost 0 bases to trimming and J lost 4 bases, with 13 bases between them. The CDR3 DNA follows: TGTGCCAGCAGTTACTCTTTATTAGGAGGATACGAGCAGTACTTC. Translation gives CASSYSLLGGYEQYF.

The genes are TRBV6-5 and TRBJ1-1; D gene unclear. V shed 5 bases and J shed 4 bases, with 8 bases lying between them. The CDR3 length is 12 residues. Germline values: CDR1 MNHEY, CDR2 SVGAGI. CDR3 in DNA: TGTGCCAGCAGTCCCGGGTTCACTGAAGCTTTCTTT. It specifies CASSPGFTEAFF.

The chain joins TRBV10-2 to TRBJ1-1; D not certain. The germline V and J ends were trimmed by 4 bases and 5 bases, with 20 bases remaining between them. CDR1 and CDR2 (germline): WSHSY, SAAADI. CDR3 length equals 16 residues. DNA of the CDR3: TGCGCCAGCAGTGCGATAGAGGGAAGACTTCGGACTGAAGCTTTCTTT. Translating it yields CASSAIEGRLRTEAFF.

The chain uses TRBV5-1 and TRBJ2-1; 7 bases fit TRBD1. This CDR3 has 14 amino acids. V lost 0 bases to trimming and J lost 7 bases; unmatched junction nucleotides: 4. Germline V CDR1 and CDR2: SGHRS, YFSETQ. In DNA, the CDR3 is TGCGCCAGCAGCTTGGACAGGGGTGGTAATGAGCAGTTCTTC. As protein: CASSLDRGGNEQFF.

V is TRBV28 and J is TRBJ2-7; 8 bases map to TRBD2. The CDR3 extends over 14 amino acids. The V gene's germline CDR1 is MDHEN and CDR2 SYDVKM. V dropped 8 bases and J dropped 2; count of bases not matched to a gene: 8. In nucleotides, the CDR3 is TGTGCCAGCTTAACTAGCGGTTCTGCCTACGAGCAGTACTTC. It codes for CASLTSGSAYEQYF. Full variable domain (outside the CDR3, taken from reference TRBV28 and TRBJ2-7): DVKVTQSSRYLVKRTGEKVFLECVQDMDHENMFWYRQDPGLGLRLIYFSYDVKMKEKGDIPEGYSVSREKKERFSLILESASTNQTSMYLCASLTSGSAYEQYFGPGTRLTVT.

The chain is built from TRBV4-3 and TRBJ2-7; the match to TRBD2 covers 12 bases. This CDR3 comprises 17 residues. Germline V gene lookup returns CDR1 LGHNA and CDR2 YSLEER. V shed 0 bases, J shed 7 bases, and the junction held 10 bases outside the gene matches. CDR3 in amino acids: CASSQDGLAGGPREQYF. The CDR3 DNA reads TGCGCCAGCAGCCAAGATGGGCTAGCGGGAGGGCCTAGGGAGCAGTACTTC.

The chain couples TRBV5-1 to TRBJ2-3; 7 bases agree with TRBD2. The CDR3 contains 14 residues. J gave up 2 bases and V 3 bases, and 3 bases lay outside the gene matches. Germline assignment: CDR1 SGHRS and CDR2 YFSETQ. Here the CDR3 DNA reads TGCGCCAGCAGCTCGAGCGGGGCCACAGATACGCAGTATTTT. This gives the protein CASSSSGATDTQYF. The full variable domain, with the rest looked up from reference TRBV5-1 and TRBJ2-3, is KAGVTQTPRYLIKTRGQQVTLSCSPISGHRSVSWYQQTPGQGLQFLFEYFSETQRNKGNFPGRFSGRQFSNSRSEMNVSTLELGDSALYLCASSSSGATDTQYFGPGTRLTVL.

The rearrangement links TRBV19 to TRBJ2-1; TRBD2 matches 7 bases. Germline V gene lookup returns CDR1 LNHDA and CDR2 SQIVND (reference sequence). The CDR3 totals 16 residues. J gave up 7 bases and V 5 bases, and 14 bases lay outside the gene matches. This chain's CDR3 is CASSPSWGGPWNEQFF. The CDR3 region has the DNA TGTGCCAGTAGTCCTAGTTGGGGAGGGCCCTGGAATGAGCAGTTCTTC.

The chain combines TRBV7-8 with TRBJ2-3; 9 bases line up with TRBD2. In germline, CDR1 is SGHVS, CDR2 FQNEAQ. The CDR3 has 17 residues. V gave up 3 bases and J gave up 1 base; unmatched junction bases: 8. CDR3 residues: CASSFSAGGGGTDTQYF. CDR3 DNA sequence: TGTGCCAGCAGCTTCTCTGCGGGAGGGGGGGGCACAGATACGCAGTATTTT. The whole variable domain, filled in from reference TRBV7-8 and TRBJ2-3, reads GAGVSQSPRYKVAKRGQDVALRCDPISGHVSLFWYQQALGQGPEFLTYFQNEAQLDKSGLPSDRFFAERPEGSVSTLKIQRTQQEDSAVYLCASSFSAGGGGTDTQYFGPGTRLTVL.

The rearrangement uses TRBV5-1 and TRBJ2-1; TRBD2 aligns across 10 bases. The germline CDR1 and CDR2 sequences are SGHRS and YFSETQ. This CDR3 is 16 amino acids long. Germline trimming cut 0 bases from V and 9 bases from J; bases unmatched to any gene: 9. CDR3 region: CASSLAPSGSMGEQFF. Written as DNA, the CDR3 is TGCGCCAGCAGCTTGGCTCCTAGCGGGAGCATGGGTGAGCAGTTCTTC.